This TCR beta chain derives from a study of CD8 T cells in ankylosing spondylitis. This clonotype was picked up many times. Its antigen is unknown. General study findings and limits: Disease-linked clones proved CD8+ and comparatively uncommon in peripheral blood. The study looked at matched synovial fluid samples from ankylosing spondylitis patients. Disease-linked clones were reported to be significantly enriched there. Some of these motif variants have turned up before, in reports on reactive arthritis synovial fluid and blood. A TCR beta motif of fewer than 10 highly homologous variants seemed to mark ankylosing spondylitis blood.

Scientists made TCR beta libraries using quantitative 5'-RACE with molecular barcodes. TCRdb re-called the 5' RACE reads through MiXCR, storing one row per CDR3 protein. This sample carries some 330,000 distinct CDR3 sequences, roughly 8% of them seen once, and the ten largest clones take approximately 14%. Specimen: blood, either unsorted or a sorted T cell fraction (not recorded which). This receptor was identified in a male donor with ankylosing spondylitis.

CDR3 nucleotide sequence: TGTGCCAGCAGCTTAGCGATGCTAGCGGGATTGAACACCGGGGAGCTGTTTTTT. Encoded protein: CASSLAMLAGLNTGELFF. The chain carries TRBV11-1 and TRBJ2-2; TRBD2 matches at 9 bases. The CDR3 loop spans 18 amino acids. The germline V gene has CDR1 SGHAT and CDR2 FQDESV (reference sequence). V was clipped by 0 bases and J by 1 base; unmatched bases: 6.